These 2 T cell receptor beta chains share one sample of origin, sequenced in a study of shared clonotypes between healthy human individuals. Naive CD8 cells were CD45RO-negative, positively selected for CCR7, excluding terminally differentiated effector memory CD45RA+ cells. The protocol was immunoSEQ multiplex PCR, while the TCRdb copy is restricted to in-frame clones and leaves out a portion. Of about 800,000 clones in the sample, 90% to 97% were seen once. The sequencing input was naive CD8+ T cells sorted from blood. The receptor source for this set is a man aged 25 to 40 in good health.

This rearrangement joins TRBV5-1 to TRBJ2-7, with D tentatively TRBD1 (6 bases). This CDR3 is built from 15 residues. V lost 6 bases and J 0 bases, leaving 16 bases between the germline ends. Germline V gene sequence: CDR1 SGHRS, CDR2 YFSETQ. The CDR3, as DNA: TGCGCCAGCACCCAAAAAGCGGACAGCTCCTACGAGCAGTACTTC. Translating it yields CASTQKADSSYEQYF.

The V call is TRBV27, the J call TRBJ1-4; possible D gene TRBD1, 6 bases. V shed 2 bases and J shed 7 bases, with 17 bases lying between them. Germline V lookup: CDR1 MNHEY, CDR2 SMNVEV (reference sequence). CDR3 length: 16 residues. The CDR3 nucleotides are TGTGCCAGCAGTTTACTCCCAGGGGATAAGGGTGAAAAACTGTTTTTT. It yields the protein CASSLLPGDKGEKLFF.